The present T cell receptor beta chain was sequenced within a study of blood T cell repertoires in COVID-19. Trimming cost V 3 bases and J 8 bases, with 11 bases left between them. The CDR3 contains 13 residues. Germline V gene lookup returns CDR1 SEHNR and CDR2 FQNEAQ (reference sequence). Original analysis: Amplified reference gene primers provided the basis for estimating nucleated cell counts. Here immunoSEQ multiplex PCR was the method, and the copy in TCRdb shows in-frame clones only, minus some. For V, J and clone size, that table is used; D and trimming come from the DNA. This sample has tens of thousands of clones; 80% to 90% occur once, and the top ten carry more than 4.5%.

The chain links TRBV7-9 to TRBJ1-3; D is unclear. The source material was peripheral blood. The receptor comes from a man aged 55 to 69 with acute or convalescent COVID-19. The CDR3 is CASSFEVLDTIYF. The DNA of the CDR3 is TGTGCCAGCAGCTTTGAGGTTCTAGACACCATATATTTT.